Listed below are T cell receptor beta chains from one sample, sequenced in a study of Graves' ophthalmopathy and Graves' hyperthyroidism. Each CDR3 protein is one row after TCRdb ran MiXCR on the multiplex PCR reads. The profile shows approximately 330,000 distinct CDR3 sequences, around a sixth of them singletons. Material: peripheral blood. Every receptor here comes from an adult man with Graves' ophthalmopathy. Each CDR3 is given with its conserved first and last residue. Fields, in order: V gene, D gene, clone size, J gene, CDR3 length, CDR3 DNA, CDR3 protein. The D gene is left open where the match is weak. Not every row has a clone size; where given, it reads once, few, many or a size class.

>TRBV18|NA|many|TRBJ1-2|15
TGTGCCAGCTCACCACTGGTCGAGACTAACTATGGCTACACCTTC
CASSPLVETNYGYTF
>TRBV6-5|TRBD2|few|TRBJ2-7|15
TGTGCCAGCAGTTACGGCCTAGCGGGAAGCTACGAGCAGTACTTC
CASSYGLAGSYEQYF
>TRBV6-5|NA|many|TRBJ2-2|17
TGTGCCAGCAGTTACGCAGCTCGGACAACGAACACCGGGGAGCTGTTTTTT
CASSYAARTTNTGELFF
>TRBV4-1|TRBD1|NA|TRBJ2-7|16
TGCGCCAGCAGCCAAGTTAGAAGGGGGCTAGGATACGAGCAGTACTTC
CASSQVRRGLGYEQYF
>TRBV24-1|TRBD2|many|TRBJ2-5|17
TGTGCCACCAGTGATGTGACTAGCGGGGGGACGAAAGAGACCCAGTACTTC
CATSDVTSGGTKETQYF
>TRBV30|NA|many|TRBJ2-7|12
TGTGCCTTGGAGCTCCCGGCCTACGAGCAGTACTTC
CALELPAYEQYF
>TRBV30|TRBD1|many|TRBJ1-5|13
TGTGCCTTGGGACAGGGGGCCAAACAGCCCCAGCATTTT
CALGQGAKQPQHF
>TRBV9|NA|many|TRBJ2-7|14
TGTGCCAGCAGCCCACTGACAGTAGCTTACGAGCAGTACTTC
CASSPLTVAYEQYF
>TRBV6-2/TRBV6-3|TRBD1|many|TRBJ2-2|16
TGTGCCAGCAGTCGTGGACAGGGCAGGGACACCGGGGAGCTGTTTTTT
CASSRGQGRDTGELFF
>TRBV13|NA|many|TRBJ1-3|14
TGTGCCAGCAGCTTAGCTCGGGCTGGAAACACCATATATTTT
CASSLARAGNTIYF
>TRBV6-1|NA|many|TRBJ2-7|14
TGTGCCAGCAGTGGGCAGCCGGGGACCTACGAGCAGTACTTC
CASSGQPGTYEQYF
>TRBV11-2|TRBD2|many|TRBJ2-4|16
TGTGCCAGCAGCCTAGCGGGACGAGGGGGCAAAAACATTCAGTACTTC
CASSLAGRGGKNIQYF
>TRBV4-1|NA|many|TRBJ1-1|12
TGCGCCAGCAGCCTCGAGGGCGCTGAAGCTTTCTTT
CASSLEGAEAFF
>TRBV27|NA|once|TRBJ2-7|14
TGTGCCAGCAGTCCATTAAAACAGGGCCACGAGCAGTACTTC
CASSPLKQGHEQYF
>TRBV2|NA|many|TRBJ1-1|14
TGTGCCAGCAGTCCGACAGCCAGGAACACTGAAGCTTTCTTT
CASSPTARNTEAFF
>TRBV24-1|TRBD1|many|TRBJ2-5|16
TGTGCCACCAGTGATTCAACAGGGGGGAAAAAAGAGACCCAGTACTTC
CATSDSTGGKKETQYF